Below, one TCR beta chain is given with its context. Its antigen is still unknown. The source of the sample is a study of T cell responses to AZD1222 COVID-19 vaccine. The protocol was immunoSEQ multiplex PCR, while the TCRdb copy is restricted to in-frame clones and leaves out a portion. Of fewer than 85,000 clones listed, 85% to 90% are singletons. Study observations and caveats: Just six people given AZD1222 tested seropositive at baseline.

From germline, CDR1 is SGHDT and CDR2 YYEEEE. With V trimmed by 4 bases and J by 3 bases, 6 bases remained unmatched. The CDR3 consists of 14 residues. This specimen consisted of peripheral blood, obtained on day 0 of AZD1222 vaccination. The chain links TRBV5-6 to TRBJ1-2, with 7 bases matching TRBD1. This TCR derives from an adult in good health. Written as DNA, the CDR3 is TGTGCCAGCAGCCCCGAAGGGGGCTACTATGGCTACACCTTC. Protein: CASSPEGGYYGYTF.